The subject of this entry is one TCR beta chain. Repertoires were generated with immunoSEQ multiplex PCR, while TCRdb's copy carries only in-frame clones and drops some. The top ten clones hold more than 0.25% of a sample with some 700,000 clones, just under 90% of them seen once. These data are taken from a study of blood T cell repertoires in COVID-19. Study overall: The United States, Italy and Spain provided the acute and convalescent COVID-19 samples.

The germline gives CDR1 SGHTS, CDR2 YDEGEE. There are 14 residues in the CDR3. V dropped 3 bases and J dropped 7 bases, with 14 bases sitting between them. Sequences were obtained from peripheral blood. This TCR came from a woman aged 18-29 years with acute or convalescent COVID-19. The J gene is TRBJ1-5, the V gene TRBV5-8; a possible D gene is TRBD1 (5 bases). This CDR3 reads CASSSSGSVQPQHF. In DNA form, the CDR3 reads TGTGCCAGCAGCTCTTCAGGGTCGGTGCAGCCCCAGCATTTT. The entire variable domain, with the rest obtained from reference TRBV5-8 and TRBJ1-5, is as follows: EAGVTQSPTHLIKTRGQQATLRCSPISGHTSVYWYQQALGLGLQFLLWYDEGEERNRGNFPPRFSGRQFPNYSSELNVNALELEDSALYLCASSSSGSVQPQHFGDGTRLSIL.